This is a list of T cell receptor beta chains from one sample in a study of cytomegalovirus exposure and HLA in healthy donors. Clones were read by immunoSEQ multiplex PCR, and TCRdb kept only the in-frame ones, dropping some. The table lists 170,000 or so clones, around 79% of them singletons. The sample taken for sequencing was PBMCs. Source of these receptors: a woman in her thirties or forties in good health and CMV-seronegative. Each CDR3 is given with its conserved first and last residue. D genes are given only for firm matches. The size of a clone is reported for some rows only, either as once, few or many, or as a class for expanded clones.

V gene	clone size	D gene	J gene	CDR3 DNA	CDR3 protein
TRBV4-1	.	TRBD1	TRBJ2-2	TGCGCCAGCAGCCAGAGCCCCCTCATGGGACAGCCAAGGTCCACGAACACCGGGGAGCTGTTTTTT	CASSQSPLMGQPRSTNTGELFF
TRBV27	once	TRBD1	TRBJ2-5	TGTGCCAGCAGTTTATCGGACAGGTACCAAGAGACCCAGTACTTC	CASSLSDRYQETQYF
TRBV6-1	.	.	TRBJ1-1	TGTGCCAGCATGGGACACATGAACACTGAAGCTTTCTTT	CASMGHMNTEAFF
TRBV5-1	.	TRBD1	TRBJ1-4	TGCGCCAGCAGCCGGGACAGTTCCAGTGAAAAACTGTTTTTT	CASSRDSSSEKLFF
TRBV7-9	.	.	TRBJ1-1	TGTGCCAGCAGCTTAGTACCGCCCGGCACTGAAGCTTTCTTT	CASSLVPPGTEAFF
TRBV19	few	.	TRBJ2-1	TGTGCCAGTAGCCATCGAGCGGTTAGAAGCAATGAGCAGTTCTTC	CASSHRAVRSNEQFF
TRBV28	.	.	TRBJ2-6	TGTGCCAGCAATCCAGGGGCGGCTGGGGCCAACGTCCTGACTTTC	CASNPGAAGANVLTF
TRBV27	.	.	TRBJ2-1	TGTGCCAGCAGTTTTATCGGCAATGAGCAGTTCTTC	CASSFIGNEQFF
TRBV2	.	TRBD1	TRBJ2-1	TGTGCCAGCAGTGCCGGACAGGGGGCCTACAATGAGCAGTTCTTC	CASSAGQGAYNEQFF
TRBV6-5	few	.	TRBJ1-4	TGTGCCAGCAGTCGAGACCCCGGGAGGAATGAAAAACTGTTTTTT	CASSRDPGRNEKLFF
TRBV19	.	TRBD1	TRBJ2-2	TGTGCCAGTAGTCCGACAGGGGGAGGCACCGGGGAGCTGTTTTTT	CASSPTGGGTGELFF
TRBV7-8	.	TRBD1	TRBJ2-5	TGTGCCAGCAGCTTAGGACAGGGGATGGAGACCCAGTACTTC	CASSLGQGMETQYF
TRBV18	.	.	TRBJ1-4	TGTGCCAGCTCACCACCGGGACACGGTGGAGAAAAACTGTTTTTT	CASSPPGHGGEKLFF
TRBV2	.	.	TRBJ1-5	TGTGCCAGCAGGTGGGACAAACATAGCAATCAGCCCCAGCATTTT	CASRWDKHSNQPQHF
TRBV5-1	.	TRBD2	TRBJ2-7	TGCGCCAGCAGCTTGGGTTGGACTAGCTCTGACGAGCAGTACTTC	CASSLGWTSSDEQYF
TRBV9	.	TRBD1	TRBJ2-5	TGTGCCAGCAGCCCTCGACAGGGCGATCTATCGGAGACCCAGTACTTC	CASSPRQGDLSETQYF
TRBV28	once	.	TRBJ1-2	TGTGCCAGCAGTTTACCCGGACAGCCCCATGGCTACACCTTC	CASSLPGQPHGYTF
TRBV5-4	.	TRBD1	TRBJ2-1	TGTGCCAGCAGCGACCGGGACAGTGCGTTTGAGCAGTTCTTC	CASSDRDSAFEQFF
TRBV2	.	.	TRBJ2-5	TGTGCCAGCGTCATTGACAGTCAAGAGACCCAGTACTTC	CASVIDSQETQYF
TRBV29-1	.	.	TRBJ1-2	TGCAGCGTGAGGGCGGGACCAAGCTATGGCTACACCTTC	CSVRAGPSYGYTF
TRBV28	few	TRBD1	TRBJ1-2	TGTGCCAGCAACCTCCGGGACAGGGCTCACTATGGCTACACCTTC	CASNLRDRAHYGYTF
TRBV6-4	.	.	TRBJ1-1	TGTGCCAGCAGTTTGCACTCGAGTACGAACACTGAAGCTTTCTTT	CASSLHSSTNTEAFF
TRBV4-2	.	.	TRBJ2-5	TGTGCCAGCAGCCAAGTGGGTGTGGCCAGGGAAGAGACCCAGTACTTC	CASSQVGVAREETQYF
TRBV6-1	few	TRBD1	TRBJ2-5	TGTGCCAGCAGGGGCGACAGGGGCTCCGGGACCCAGTACTTC	CASRGDRGSGTQYF
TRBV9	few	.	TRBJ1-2	TGTGCCAGCAGCGTAGGGAGGGGCAGCTATGGCTACACCTTC	CASSVGRGSYGYTF
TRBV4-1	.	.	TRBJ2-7	TGCGCCAGCAGCCAAGATGGGGGGTACGAGCAGTACTTC	CASSQDGGYEQYF
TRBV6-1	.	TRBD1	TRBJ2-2	TGTGCCAGCAGACAGGGGGTCGGCGGGGAGCTGTTTTTT	CASRQGVGGELFF
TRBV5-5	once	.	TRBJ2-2	TGTGCCAGCAGCTTGTACAGGAACACCGGGGAGCTGTTTTTT	CASSLYRNTGELFF
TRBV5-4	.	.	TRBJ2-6	TGTGCCAGCAGCTCGCGGGACAGACTCTCTGGGGCCAACGTCCTGACTTTC	CASSSRDRLSGANVLTF
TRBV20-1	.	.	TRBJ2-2	TGCAGTGCTGACTCCACCGGGGAGCTGTTTTTT	CSADSTGELFF
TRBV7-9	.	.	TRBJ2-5	TGTGCCAGCAGCTCAACAGGTTCACGGGAGACCCAGTACTTC	CASSSTGSRETQYF
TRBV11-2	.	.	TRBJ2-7	TGTGCCAGCAGCTTCCGACACTCCAACTCCTACGAGCAGTACTTC	CASSFRHSNSYEQYF
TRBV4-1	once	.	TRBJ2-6	TGCGCCAGCAGCCAAGATAATACGGGGGTCACTGGGGCCAACGTCCTGACTTTC	CASSQDNTGVTGANVLTF
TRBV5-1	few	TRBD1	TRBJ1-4	TGCGCCAGCAGCCGGGACAGCAATGAGGAAAAACTGTTTTTT	CASSRDSNEEKLFF
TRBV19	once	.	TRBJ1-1	TGTGCCAGTAGGGGCCAGCCGAACACTGAAGCTTTCTTT	CASRGQPNTEAFF
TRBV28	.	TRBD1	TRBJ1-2	TGTGCCAGCAGCACAGGGGTTAGTGGCTACACCTTC	CASSTGVSGYTF
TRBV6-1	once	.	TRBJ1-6	TGTGCCAGCAGTGAAAATCAGGCGGGTGGTTCACCCCTCCACTTT	CASSENQAGGSPLHF
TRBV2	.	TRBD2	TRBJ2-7	TGTGCCAGCAGTGAAAGCGGGGGTCCCTACGAGCAGTACTTC	CASSESGGPYEQYF
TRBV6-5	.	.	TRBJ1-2	TGTGCCAGCAGTGAAGTCCCAGTCTATGGCTACACCTTC	CASSEVPVYGYTF
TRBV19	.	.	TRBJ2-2	TGTGCCAGTAGTAGGTGGGGGGTGACAACCGGGGAGCTGTTTTTT	CASSRWGVTTGELFF
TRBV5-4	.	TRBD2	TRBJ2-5	TGTGCCAGCAGCTTACCCCTAGCGGGGCGGGAGACCCAGTACTTC	CASSLPLAGRETQYF
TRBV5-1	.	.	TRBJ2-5	TGCGCCAGCAGCCTGGGACTTGAGACCCAGTACTTC	CASSLGLETQYF
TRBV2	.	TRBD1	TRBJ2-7	TGTGCCAGCAGTGATTTGTGGGACAGGGGGCTCTACGAGCAGTACTTC	CASSDLWDRGLYEQYF
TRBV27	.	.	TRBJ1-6	TGTGCCAGCAGTTTAACGGGGTTCCCACCCCTCCACTTT	CASSLTGFPPLHF
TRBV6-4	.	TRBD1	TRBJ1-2	TGTGCCAGCAAGGCGGCTTCGGGACAGGCATATGGCTACACCTTC	CASKAASGQAYGYTF
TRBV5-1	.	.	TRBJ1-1	TGCGCCAGCAGCTTAGTGCCCCCCTTGGGCGCTGAAGCTTTCTTT	CASSLVPPLGAEAFF
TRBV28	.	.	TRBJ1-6	TGTGCCAGCCAGGAGGGAGGTAGGGCCCTCCACTTT	CASQEGGRALHF
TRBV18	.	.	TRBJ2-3	TGTGCCAGCTCACCACCCCTGACAGACCCTAGCACAGATACGCAGTATTTT	CASSPPLTDPSTDTQYF
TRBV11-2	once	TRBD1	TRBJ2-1	TGTGCCAGCAGCTTAGGGGTTAAGAGACAGGGGGCCTACAATGAGCAGTTCTTC	CASSLGVKRQGAYNEQFF
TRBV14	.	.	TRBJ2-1	TGTGCCAGCAGCCAAGCTTACCGAAGGAGCTCCTACAATGAGCAGTTCTTC	CASSQAYRRSSYNEQFF
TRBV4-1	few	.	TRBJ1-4	TGCGCCAGCAGCCGACTAGGCGGACGGTATGAAAAACTGTTTTTT	CASSRLGGRYEKLFF
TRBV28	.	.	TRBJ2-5	TGTGCCAGCAGCTCTACTACAGGGCCGTCAGAGACCCAGTACTTC	CASSSTTGPSETQYF
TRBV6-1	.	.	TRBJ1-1	TGTGCCAGCAGGCCCCCGGGACACTCGAACACTGAAGCTTTCTTT	CASRPPGHSNTEAFF
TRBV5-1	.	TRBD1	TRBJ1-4	TGCGCCAGCAGCTTGGGACAGGGTGATGAAAAACTGTTTTTT	CASSLGQGDEKLFF
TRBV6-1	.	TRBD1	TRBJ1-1	TGTGCCAGCAGTGCCCGACAGGGGAGGAACACTGAAGCTTTCTTT	CASSARQGRNTEAFF
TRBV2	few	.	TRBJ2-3	TGTGCCAGCCTAGCCCACCGCACAGATACGCAGTATTTT	CASLAHRTDTQYF
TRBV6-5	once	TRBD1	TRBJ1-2	TGTGCCAGCAGTTACCTTACAGGGGATGGCTACACCTTC	CASSYLTGDGYTF
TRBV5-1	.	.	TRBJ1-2	TGCGCCAGCAGCTTGGATGACAGCGCCTATGGCTACACCTTC	CASSLDDSAYGYTF
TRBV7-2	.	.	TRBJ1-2	TGTGCCAGCATCCACATTCGGGATAACTATGGCTACACCTTC	CASIHIRDNYGYTF
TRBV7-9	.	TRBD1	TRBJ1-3	TGTTCCAGCAGACCCACAGGGGCCGTCTCTGGAAACACCATATATTTT	CSSRPTGAVSGNTIYF